Listed here are 30 T cell receptor beta chains from one sample, sequenced in a study of T-cell reconstitution after alpha-beta-depleted transplantation in children. Library preparation (for TCRbeta) was performed with unique molecular identifiers. One entry per CDR3 protein results from TCRdb running MiXCR on the PCR reads. Among hundreds of thousands of distinct CDR3 sequences, around 13% were seen once, and the ten largest hold 0.79%. Sequencing was performed on PBMCs, taken before TCRalphabeta/CD19-depleted stem cell transplant. The receptors stem from a girl aged 2 to 9 with congenital amegakaryocytic thrombocytopenia, due to receive a stem cell transplant.

The CDR3 reads CASSEGGMLGQGNEKLFF. CDR3 nucleotide sequence: TGTGCCAGCAGTGAAGGGGGAATGTTGGGACAGGGTAATGAAAAACTGTTTTTT. The J gene is TRBJ1-4, the V gene TRBV2; 9 bases are shared with TRBD1. Germline values: CDR1 SNHLY, CDR2 FYNNEI. Trimming at V came to 1 base and at J to 4 bases, leaving 10 bases not matched to a gene. The CDR3 runs 18 residues.

This chain joins TRBV2 and TRBJ2-7; D possibly uses TRBD1 or TRBD2 (5 bases each). The CDR3 is made up of 13 amino acids. Germline assignment: CDR1 SNHLY and CDR2 FYNNEI. V lost 7 bases and J lost 5, with 15 bases in between. The chain's CDR3 is CASKVSRDHEQYF. CDR3 DNA: TGTGCCAGCAAAGTAAGCAGGGACCACGAGCAGTACTTC.

In this sample, this clonotype turned up many times. V and J are TRBV20-1 and TRBJ2-4; TRBD2 might be the D (5 bases). V was cut by 1 base and J by 0 bases, with 13 bases left in between. The CDR3 length is 16 residues. CDR1 and CDR2 from the germline V gene are DFQATT and SNEGSKA (reference sequence). CDR3 sequence: CSARGGHQLAKNIQYF. For the CDR3, the DNA is TGCAGTGCTAGAGGAGGGCACCAGTTAGCCAAAAACATTCAGTACTTC.

This clonotype has at least ten counts. The gene calls are TRBV29-1 and TRBJ2-1, with D possibly being TRBD1 (5 bases). Trimming took 1 base from V and 6 from J, leaving 13 bases between them. The CDR3 has 14 residues. Germline-derived CDR1 and CDR2 are SQVTM and ANQGSEA. CDR3 residues: CSVEVTAGPNEQFF. DNA of the CDR3: TGCAGCGTTGAAGTTACGGCAGGGCCCAATGAGCAGTTCTTC.

This clonotype was seen more than once but under ten times. The chain has TRBV11-2 and TRBJ2-7; D remains unclear. The germline V and J ends were trimmed by 8 bases and 0 bases, with 11 bases remaining between them. Per the germline V gene, CDR1 is SGHAT and CDR2 is FQNNGV. This CDR3 contains 13 residues. The CDR3 is CASGGSLSYEQYF. In DNA form, the CDR3 reads TGTGCCAGCGGCGGAAGCCTCTCCTACGAGCAGTACTTC.

There are a few counts of this clonotype. A much larger clone differs by one base, so this may be a read error. The rearrangement joins TRBV2 to TRBJ1-2, with 9 bases matching TRBD1. J gave up 0 bases and V 6 bases, and 2 bases lay outside the gene matches. The CDR3 is made up of 14 amino acids. Germline CDR1 is SNHLY and CDR2 is FYNNEI. The chain's CDR3 is CASSGTGSNYGYTF. The DNA for the CDR3 is TGTGCCAGCAGCGGGACAGGGTCTAACTATGGCTACACCTTC.

This clonotype appeared a few times. The chain is built from TRBV29-1 and TRBJ1-2, with D unclear. V lost 1 base to trimming and J lost 1 base, with 10 bases between them. The CDR3 totals 14 residues. Germline V lookup: CDR1 SQVTM, CDR2 ANQGSEA. The CDR3 sequence is CSVEGYGDNYGYTF. In nucleotides, the CDR3 is TGCAGCGTTGAAGGGTACGGTGATAACTATGGCTACACCTTC. Complete variable domain (other parts from reference TRBV29-1 and TRBJ1-2): SAVISQKPSRDICQRGTSLTIQCQVDSQVTMMFWYRQQPGQSLTLIATANQGSEATYESGFVIDKFPISRPNLTFSTLTVSNMSPEDSSIYLCSVEGYGDNYGYTFGSGTRLTVV.

This clonotype appeared a few times. Here the CDR3 reads CSAPGTEPQETQYF. The CDR3 DNA reads TGCAGTGCCCCGGGGACAGAACCACAAGAGACCCAGTACTTC. V and J are TRBV20-1 and TRBJ2-5; 7 nucleotides agree with TRBD1. With V trimmed by 6 bases and J by 2 bases, 9 bases remained unmatched. The CDR3 runs 14 residues. Germline V gene lookup returns CDR1 DFQATT and CDR2 SNEGSKA (reference sequence).

The chain employs TRBV5-1 and TRBJ2-1; D unresolved. The germline CDR1 and CDR2 sequences are SGHRS and YFSETQ. Trimming stripped 4 bases from V and 4 bases from J, with 21 bases between. This CDR3 comprises 17 residues. The DNA of the CDR3 is TGCGCCAGCAGCAGCACATCCGGGTCCTTCTTATACAATGAGCAGTTCTTC. Translating it yields CASSSTSGSFLYNEQFF.

The chain links TRBV5-1 to TRBJ2-1; 16 positions match TRBD2. Unmatched junction bases numbered 6, after V lost 2 bases and J lost 7 bases. Germline CDR1 SGHRS, CDR2 YFSETQ. The CDR3 has 17 amino acids. The CDR3 DNA sequence: TGCGCCAGCAGCTTCTTGGGACTAGCGGGAGGGCCAAATGAGCAGTTCTTC. This codes for CASSFLGLAGGPNEQFF.

This clonotype was recorded at least ten times. CDR3 loop: CAIGQGTAYEQYF. CDR3 in DNA: TGTGCCATTGGACAGGGTACCGCCTACGAGCAGTACTTC. This chain connects TRBV10-3 to TRBJ2-7; TRBD1 matches 8 bases. CDR1 and CDR2 from the germline V gene are ENHRY and SYGVKD. J lost 2 bases, V lost 9 bases, and 6 bases had no gene match. CDR3 length: 13 residues.

This clonotype was detected ten times or more. The chain carries TRBV20-1 and TRBJ2-7; 8 bases fit TRBD2. The germline CDR1 and CDR2 sequences are DFQATT and SNEGSKA (reference sequence). The CDR3 sequence is 16 residues long. The V gene end was trimmed by 0 bases and the J gene end by 2 bases; junction bases not matched to a gene: 9. This CDR3 is CSARDSSGSVTYEQYF. For the CDR3, the DNA is TGCAGTGCTAGAGATTCTAGCGGGTCCGTTACCTACGAGCAGTACTTC.

As regards this clonotype: Mismatch with germline at one junction end may stem from a read error. V gene TRBV5-1 combines with J gene TRBJ2-5, with 8 bases lining up with TRBD2. The CDR3 has 16 residues. Per the germline V gene, CDR1 is SGHRS and CDR2 is YFSETQ. The DNA of the CDR3 is TGCGCCAGCAGCTTGGTTCCAGCGGGAGTTGGAGAGCCCCAGTACTTC. It specifies CASSLVPAGVGEPQYF. Variable domain in full (rest from reference TRBV5-1 and TRBJ2-5): KAGVTQTPRYLIKTRGQQVTLSCSPISGHRSVSWYQQTPGQGLQFLFEYFSETQRNKGNFPGRFSGRQFSNSRSEMNVSTLELGDSALYLCASSLVPAGVGEPQYFGPGTRLLVL.

There are many counts of this clonotype. V is TRBV7-8 and J is TRBJ2-5, with D unresolved. The germline V gene encodes CDR1 SGHVS and CDR2 FQNEAQ. The CDR3 covers 14 residues. V gave up 5 bases and J gave up 5 bases, with 15 bases separating them. Written as DNA, the CDR3 is TGTGCCAGCAGCCCTCACACCCTGGTGGAGACCCAGTACTTC. Translated, it gives CASSPHTLVETQYF.

Concerning this clonotype itself: With a much larger clone just one base away, this may be a read error. This chain uses TRBV3-1 with TRBJ2-1; tentatively, D is TRBD1 or TRBD2 (5 bases each). The germline V gene encodes CDR1 LGHDT and CDR2 YNNKEL (reference sequence). The CDR3 extends over 16 amino acids. The germline V and J ends were trimmed by 5 bases and 3 bases, with 17 bases remaining between them. The CDR3 here is CASSSVIGECYNEQFF. The CDR3 DNA reads as TGTGCCAGCAGCTCGGTAATAGGGGAGTGCTACAATGAGCAGTTCTTC.

There are many counts of this clonotype. The rearrangement uses TRBV20-1 and TRBJ2-3; 7 nucleotides match TRBD2. Trimming removed 3 bases from V and 0 bases from J; junction bases left unmatched: 12. The CDR3 consists of 17 residues. The germline CDR1 and CDR2 sequences are DFQATT and SNEGSKA (reference sequence). CDR3: CSASRLPSGYSTDTQYF. The CDR3 coding sequence is TGCAGTGCTAGCCGCCTGCCTAGCGGTTATAGCACAGATACGCAGTATTTT.

This clonotype was detected ten times or more. This chain connects TRBV12-3 or TRBV12-4 to TRBJ2-2, with 7 bases fitting TRBD1. The J segment lost 6 bases and the V segment lost 6 bases, leaving 4 bases of the junction unmatched. The CDR3 length is 13 residues. The CDR3 coding sequence is TGTGCCAGCAGCGAAACAGGGGCCGGGGAGCTGTTTTTT. Translating it yields CASSETGAGELFF.

For this clonotype: A much larger clone differs from this one at a single base, so this may be a read error. The rearrangement joins TRBV5-1 to TRBJ2-7, with 7 bases aligning to TRBD1. Germline-derived CDR1 and CDR2 are SGHRS and YFSETQ. The CDR3 sequence is 14 residues long. CDR3 loop: CASSPDRSSDEQYF. CDR3 bases: TGCGCCAGCAGCCCGGACAGGTCCTCCGACGAGCAGTACTTC.

In its sample, this clonotype was seen many times. The chain links TRBV25-1 to TRBJ2-7; D is possibly TRBD1 (5 bases). The germline V gene has CDR1 MGHDK and CDR2 SYGVNS. This CDR3 is 15 amino acids long. Between the trimmed V and J ends, which lost 1 base and 2 bases, there was a span of 12 bases. CDR3 loop: CASSEFGDRAYEQYF. The DNA of the CDR3 is TGTGCCAGCAGTGAATTTGGCGACAGAGCCTACGAGCAGTACTTC.

J is TRBJ2-1 and V is TRBV27; a weak D match, TRBD1 (6 bases). Trimming removed 5 bases from V and 6 bases from J, with 26 bases in between. The length of the CDR3 is 18 residues. Looked up from germline, CDR1 is MNHEY and CDR2 is SMNVEV (reference sequence). This chain's CDR3 is CASSQTGMVAPSLNEQFF. CDR3 in DNA: TGTGCCAGCAGTCAAACAGGGATGGTAGCCCCGTCCCTCAATGAGCAGTTCTTC.

This clonotype was observed a handful of times. CDR3 sequence (DNA): TGTGCCAGCAGCTTACGCGTCGCCGGACTAGCGGGAGGGGATAGTACGCAGTATTTT. This gives the protein CASSLRVAGLAGGDSTQYF. V and J are TRBV7-2 and TRBJ2-3; TRBD2 aligns across 15 bases. J was trimmed by 8 bases and V by 2 bases; bases with no gene match: 14. This CDR3 has 19 residues. The germline CDR1 and CDR2 sequences are SGHTA and FQGNSA.

This sequence joins TRBV28 and TRBJ2-1, with D maybe TRBD1 (7 bases). CDR3 length: 15 residues. V was trimmed by 1 base and J by 7 bases, leaving 14 bases between them. The V gene's germline CDR1 is MDHEN and CDR2 SYDVKM. The CDR3 reads CASSLLAGGMNEQFF. The CDR3 bases are TGTGCCAGCAGTTTATTGGCAGGGGGGATGAATGAGCAGTTCTTC.

This clonotype showed up many times. J is TRBJ2-7 and V is TRBV7-8; 8 nucleotides line up with TRBD2. Germline-derived CDR1 and CDR2 are SGHVS and FQNEAQ. The CDR3 consists of 16 residues. V lost 0 bases, J lost 4 bases, and 8 bases stayed unmatched. CDR3 in DNA: TGTGCCAGCAGCTTAGCGGGGCGGGAGGATATTTACGAGCAGTACTTC. It specifies CASSLAGREDIYEQYF.

This clonotype was detected many times. The CDR3 DNA reads as TGTGCCAGCAGCCAAGATGACGGGACTAGAGGCACAGATACGCAGTATTTT. This gives the protein CASSQDDGTRGTDTQYF. The rearrangement links TRBV3-1 to TRBJ2-3; TRBD2 matches 8 bases. CDR3 length: 17 residues. V was clipped by 0 bases and J by 1 base; unmatched bases: 6. Germline assignment: CDR1 LGHDT and CDR2 YNNKEL (reference sequence).

This clonotype has only a few counts. This chain links TRBV5-1 with TRBJ2-5; 10 bases are shared with TRBD1. The J segment lost 2 bases and the V segment lost 6 bases, leaving 4 bases of the junction unmatched. The germline V gene has CDR1 SGHRS and CDR2 YFSETQ. The CDR3 is made up of 14 amino acids. CDR3 DNA: TGCGCCAGCACCATGGGACAGGGGCAAGAGACCCAGTACTTC. Its protein is CASTMGQGQETQYF.

The chain has TRBV5-1 and TRBJ1-2, with 10 bases that match TRBD1. J lost 4 bases, V lost 4 bases, and 7 bases had no gene match. This CDR3 region has 15 residues. CDR1 is SGHRS, CDR2 YFSETQ, per germline. The CDR3 spells CASSQTTGGVYGYTF. In DNA form, the CDR3 reads TGCGCCAGCAGCCAAACGACAGGGGGCGTCTATGGCTACACCTTC.

The chain has TRBV12-3 or TRBV12-4 and TRBJ1-5; no reliable D call. The CDR3 spans 12 residues. The germline V and J ends were trimmed by 4 bases and 9 bases, with 10 bases remaining between them. The CDR3 loop is CASSSELRPQHF. In nucleotides, the CDR3 is TGTGCCAGCAGTTCCGAGTTGCGGCCCCAGCATTTT.

A few counts support this clonotype. V and J are TRBV28 and TRBJ2-3; D uncertain. V was pared by 8 bases and J by 4 bases, with 16 bases between. CDR3 size: 14 residues. Germline CDR1 MDHEN, CDR2 SYDVKM. CDR3 sequence reads: CASGILRLPDTQYF. CDR3 sequence (DNA): TGTGCCAGCGGTATATTGCGGTTGCCAGATACGCAGTATTTT. The whole variable domain, filled in from reference TRBV28 and TRBJ2-3, reads DVKVTQSSRYLVKRTGEKVFLECVQDMDHENMFWYRQDPGLGLRLIYFSYDVKMKEKGDIPEGYSVSREKKERFSLILESASTNQTSMYLCASGILRLPDTQYFGPGTRLTVL.

The chain recombines TRBV15 with TRBJ2-5; perhaps TRBD1 as D (5 bases). The CDR3 loop spans 14 amino acids. Germline lookup yields CDR1 LNHNV and CDR2 YYDKDF (reference sequence). V shed 0 bases and J shed 7 bases, with 12 bases lying between them. Here the CDR3 reads CATSRDREVGTQYF. The CDR3 bases are TGTGCCACCAGCAGAGACAGGGAAGTAGGGACCCAGTACTTC.

In its sample, this clonotype was seen many times. V is TRBV28 and J is TRBJ1-1; tentatively, D is TRBD1 (6 bases). The V and J ends lost 11 bases and 2 bases respectively, with 15 bases between them. CDR1 MDHEN and CDR2 SYDVKM come from the germline V gene. CDR3 size: 13 residues. In DNA, the CDR3 is TGTGCCGCGAAACCGGGACATAACACTGAAGCTTTCTTT. Amino acid sequence: CAAKPGHNTEAFF.